These 31 T cell receptor beta chains share one sample of origin, sequenced in a study of vaccination effects on CD4 cells after COVID-19. No antigen has been assigned to these receptors. The ViraFEST assay expanded antigen-specific CD4+ T cells with viral peptide pools before sequencing. Isolating CD4+ T cells followed approximately 10 days of culture. Nucleocapsid antibody tests were negative, and the vaccine recipients had no prior SARS-CoV-2 infection. The table came from immunoSEQ multiplex PCR; TCRdb's copy has only in-frame clones and leaves some out. The sample carries 71,000 or so clones, approximately 70% recorded once. Specimen: CD4+ T cells from PBMCs cultured with HCoV-OC43 spike peptides, collected before COVID-19 vaccination. The subset here: HCoV-OC43 spike overlapping peptide pool stimulation. These receptors were obtained from a human donor who received a COVID-19 vaccine.

This clone was recorded once. This chain connects TRBV7-2 to TRBJ2-3; 10 bases line up with TRBD1. V dropped 0 bases and J dropped 5; count of bases not matched to a gene: 5. The CDR3 runs 16 residues. Germline V gene lookup returns CDR1 SGHTA and CDR2 FQGNSA. In DNA form, the CDR3 reads TGTGCCAGCAGCTTAGCCGGGACAGGGGCTGGAGATACGCAGTATTTT. The encoded protein is CASSLAGTGAGDTQYF. The full variable domain, its missing parts supplied by reference TRBV7-2 and TRBJ2-3, is GAGVSQSPSNKVTEKGKDVELRCDPISGHTALYWYRQSLGQGLEFLIYFQGNSAPDKSGLPSDRFSAERTGGSVSTLTIQRTQQEDSAVYLCASSLAGTGAGDTQYFGPGTRLTVL.

This clone was counted once. The chain recombines TRBV6-6 with TRBJ1-4; 7 nucleotides agree with TRBD1. With 7 bases clipped from V and 2 bases from J, the junction kept 1 base outside the gene matches. The CDR3 totals 13 residues. The germline gives CDR1 MNHNY, CDR2 SVGAGI (reference sequence). The CDR3 reads CASKDRTNEKLFF. In DNA form, the CDR3 reads TGTGCCAGCAAGGACAGGACTAATGAAAAACTGTTTTTT.

This clone came up a few times. The J gene is TRBJ1-2, the V gene TRBV7-9; 7 bases line up with TRBD1. The ends lost 1 base at V and 3 bases at J; junction bases unmatched: 5. The CDR3 is 15 amino acids. Germline V gene lookup returns CDR1 SEHNR and CDR2 FQNEAQ (reference sequence). CDR3 in DNA: TGTGCCAGCAGCTTAGGGACAGGTCCTTACTATGGCTACACCTTC. It is translated as CASSLGTGPYYGYTF.

J is TRBJ1-2 and V is TRBV29-1; a possible D gene is TRBD1 (5 bases). The CDR3 sequence is 11 residues long. Trimming took off 5 bases at V and 4 bases at J, with 8 bases between the two ends. In germline, CDR1 is SQVTM, CDR2 ANQGSEA. The CDR3 region has the DNA TGCAGCGTTAGGAGGGGCTATGGCTACACCTTC. This encodes CSVRRGYGYTF.

CDR3: CASRGGLPKCGGSYEQYV. CDR3 DNA: TGTGCCAGCAGGGGGGGCCTCCCTAAATGCGGGGGGTCCTACGAGCAGTACGTC. This chain links TRBV21-1 with TRBJ2-7; the table's D call TRBD2 went unverified against the DNA. TRBV21-1 is a pseudogene. CDR3 length: 18 amino acids.

J is TRBJ2-1 and V is TRBV7-2; D gene ambiguous. Germline CDR1 is SGHTA and CDR2 is FQGNSA. CDR3 length: 14 amino acids. The V end lost 2 bases, the J end lost 2 bases, and 7 bases lay between the germline ends. The chain's CDR3 is CASSLTRTYNEQFF. CDR3 DNA sequence: TGTGCCAGCAGCTTAACCCGCACCTACAATGAGCAGTTCTTC.

Only a few counts were recorded for this clone. The chain carries TRBV30 and TRBJ1-1, with a possible D match to TRBD1 (6 bases). The CDR3 is 13 amino acids. CDR1 GTSNPN and CDR2 SVGIG come from the germline V gene (reference sequence). Trimming shortened V by 1 base and J by 3 bases, and 9 bases separated the two germline ends. The CDR3 here is CAWSGQVYTEAFF. As DNA, the CDR3 is TGTGCCTGGAGTGGACAGGTTTACACTGAAGCTTTCTTT.

This clone is a singleton in its sample. The chain is built from TRBV9 and TRBJ2-3, with 14 bases matching TRBD2. The CDR3 runs to 18 residues. Losses at the gene ends were 4 bases for V and 0 bases for J; bases not matched to a gene: 7. CDR1 and CDR2 from the germline V gene are SGDLS and YYNGEE. The CDR3 coding sequence is TGTGCCAGCAGCCCCCGGACTAGCGGGGGGACTAGCACAGATACGCAGTATTTT. Amino acids: CASSPRTSGGTSTDTQYF. Full variable domain (rest looked up from reference TRBV9 and TRBJ2-3): DSGVTQTPKHLITATGQRVTLRCSPRSGDLSVYWYQQSLDQGLQFLIQYYNGEERAKGNILERFSAQQFPDLHSELNLSSLELGDSALYFCASSPRTSGGTSTDTQYFGPGTRLTVL.

The genes are TRBV24-1 and TRBJ2-1; 8 bases line up with TRBD2. This CDR3 has 16 residues. The germline CDR1 and CDR2 sequences are KGHDR and SFDVKD. J lost 1 base, V lost 3 bases, and 4 bases had no gene match. The CDR3 sequence: CATSDPTSGSYNEQFF. The CDR3 DNA sequence: TGTGCCACCAGTGATCCAACTAGCGGTTCCTACAATGAGCAGTTCTTC.

The chain combines TRBV18 with TRBJ2-4, with unresolved D. The CDR3 runs to 17 residues. The germline gives CDR1 KGHSH, CDR2 LQKENI. Between the trimmed V and J ends, which lost 2 bases and 3 bases, there was a span of 17 bases. CDR3 bases: TGTGCCAGCTCACCAGAGCAAGGGCTTGCTGGCAAAAACATTCAGTACTTC. Its translation is CASSPEQGLAGKNIQYF.

This sequence joins TRBV7-9 and TRBJ2-5; 11 positions match TRBD1. The CDR3 is 16 amino acids. V lost 5 bases, J lost 5 bases, and 10 bases stayed unmatched. The V gene's germline CDR1 is SEHNR and CDR2 FQNEAQ (reference sequence). The CDR3 DNA is TGTGCCAGCAGCACCGGGACAGGGGGACCCTGGGAGACCCAGTACTTC. It is translated as CASSTGTGGPWETQYF. The full variable domain, in which reference TRBV7-9 and TRBJ2-5 provide the parts outside the CDR3, is DTGVSQNPRHKITKRGQNVTFRCDPISEHNRLYWYRQTLGQGPEFLTYFQNEAQLEKSRLLSDRFSAERPKGSFSTLEIQRTEQGDSAMYLCASSTGTGGPWETQYFGPGTRLLVL.

The genes are TRBV28 and TRBJ2-7; weak D call: TRBD2 (6 bases). Trimming took off 3 bases at V and 6 bases at J, with 12 bases between the two ends. The CDR3 length is 13 residues. Germline CDR1 MDHEN, CDR2 SYDVKM. CDR3 in DNA: TGTGCCAGCAGTTTTCAGGGTAGCGGCGAGCAGTACGTC. It codes for CASSFQGSGEQYV.

In its sample, this clone was seen a few times. In DNA, the CDR3 is TGTGCCACCAGTGAGACCGGGACTAGTTCTTACGTGCAGTACGTC. Translated, it gives CATSETGTSSYVQYV. This chain uses TRBV10-3 with TRBJ2-7; 8 positions agree with TRBD2. Per germline, CDR1 ENHRY and CDR2 SYGVKD. The CDR3 runs 15 residues.

On this clone itself: An end of the junction differs from the germline gene, which may be a read error. The chain carries TRBV7-9 and TRBJ2-1, with TRBD2 matching over 12 bases. This CDR3 has 16 amino acids. Germline CDR1 reads SEHNR; CDR2 reads FQNEAQ (reference sequence). The CDR3 DNA reads TGTGCCAGCAGCGTAGCCCCGGGACTAGCGGGTAATGAGCAGTTCTTC. This encodes CASSVAPGLAGNEQFF.

This clone occurred a few times. The chain couples TRBV27 to TRBJ2-3, with TRBD1 identical over 10 bases. CDR3 length equals 15 residues. Per germline, CDR1 MNHEY and CDR2 SMNVEV (reference sequence). V shed 6 bases, J shed 3 bases, and the junction held 6 bases outside the gene matches. The chain's CDR3 is CASRGDRGRTDTQYF. CDR3 in DNA: TGTGCCAGCAGGGGGGACAGGGGTAGGACAGATACGCAGTATTTT.

The chain combines TRBV19 with TRBJ2-3, with D possibly called TRBD1 or TRBD2 (5 bases each). The germline gives CDR1 LNHDA, CDR2 SQIVND (reference sequence). The V end was cut by 3 bases, the J end by 2 bases, with 12 bases between. The CDR3 sequence is 15 residues long. As DNA, the CDR3 is TGTGCCAGTAGTATCGGAAGAGGGGTCACAGATACGCAGTATTTT. This translates into CASSIGRGVTDTQYF.

V and J are TRBV6-5 and TRBJ1-1; maybe TRBD1 (6 bases). The CDR3 contains 13 residues. The germline V gene encodes CDR1 MNHEY and CDR2 SVGAGI. Trimming cost V 5 bases and J 11 bases, with 18 bases left between them. CDR3 DNA: TGTGCCAGCAGTCAACCTAACACAGGGTCGGCTTTCTTT. This gives the protein CASSQPNTGSAFF.

Remarks on this clone: The DNA is left out, because the CDR3 cannot be placed on it with certainty; the CDR3 is given as TCRdb lists it. The chain is built from TRBV27 and TRBJ1-4. Germline CDR1 is MNHEY and CDR2 is SMNVEV (reference sequence). The CDR3 is made up of 16 amino acids, end residues included. The CDR3 protein is CASSLFGPVMNEKLFF.

This clone was seen more than once but under ten times. The rearrangement joins TRBV13 to TRBJ2-7, with TRBD1 matching over 8 bases. Germline values: CDR1 PRHDT, CDR2 FYEKMQ (reference sequence). The V segment lost 2 bases and the J segment 6 bases; nucleotides outside the gene matches: 15. The CDR3 covers 17 residues. As DNA, the CDR3 is TGTGCCAGCAGCTTACAAACGGACAGGGTTCTTGATGGCGAGCAGTACGTC. It codes for CASSLQTDRVLDGEQYV.

V gene TRBV7-3 combines with J gene TRBJ2-3; TRBD2 is a possible D gene (7 bases). Germline-derived CDR1 and CDR2 are SGHTA and FQGTGA. The CDR3 spans 16 residues. V lost 5 bases and J lost 2, with 17 bases in between. CDR3 nucleotides: TGTGCCAGCAGCCCTGGGGTGCGGGGGCCCACAGATACGCAGTATTTT. Residues: CASSPGVRGPTDTQYF.

For the CDR3, the DNA is TGCAGCGTTTACGATGCAGCATTGTACCAAGAGACCCAGTACTTC. This sequence encodes CSVYDAALYQETQYF. V and J are TRBV29-1 and TRBJ2-5; no firm D call. This CDR3 is built from 15 residues. V dropped 5 bases and J dropped 0 bases, with 16 bases sitting between them. Germline V gene data show CDR1 as SQVTM and CDR2 as ANQGSEA.

This clone has only a few counts. This chain links TRBV2 with TRBJ2-3; D call uncertain. This CDR3 is built from 14 residues. Deletions cut 2 bases from V and 2 bases from J, with 8 bases between. Germline V gene data show CDR1 as SNHLY and CDR2 as FYNNEI. The DNA of the CDR3 is TGTGCCAGCAGTGAAAGAGGACCCACAGATACGCAGTATTTT. This encodes CASSERGPTDTQYF.

The chain is built from TRBV9 and TRBJ2-6; possibly TRBD1 or TRBD2 for D (5 bases each). Germline CDR1 SGDLS, CDR2 YYNGEE. Trimming cost V 3 bases and J 0 bases, with 13 bases left between them. The CDR3 runs 17 residues. The CDR3 DNA follows: TGTGCCAGCAGCGCGGCCGGGACGAGCTCTGGGGCCAACGTCCTGACTTTC. The encoded protein is CASSAAGTSSGANVLTF.

The chain uses TRBV10-3 and TRBJ1-2, with D unclear. V was trimmed by 2 bases and J by 6 bases, leaving 10 bases between them. The germline CDR1 and CDR2 sequences are ENHRY and SYGVKD. This CDR3 has 13 residues. The CDR3 DNA is TGTGCCATCAGTGAGAGGGAGGTGAATGGCTACACCTTC. This gives the protein CAISEREVNGYTF.

The chain is built from TRBV7-2 and TRBJ2-7; 8 bases are shared with TRBD2. Germline CDR1 and CDR2: SGHTA and FQGNSA. The CDR3 loop spans 18 amino acids. The V segment lost 2 bases and the J segment 6 bases; nucleotides outside the gene matches: 18. The CDR3 DNA reads as TGTGCCAGCAGCTTATCCCCCCTGGGCAGCGGGGGAAACCGCGAGCAGTACGTC. As protein: CASSLSPLGSGGNREQYV.

The chain couples TRBV7-9 to TRBJ2-5, with D possibly matching TRBD1 (6 bases). Germline V gives CDR1 SEHNR, CDR2 FQNEAQ (reference sequence). The ends were cut back, 5 bases at V and 0 bases at J, with 13 bases in the middle. The CDR3 spans 15 residues. CDR3 protein: CASSPDRKYQETQYF. The CDR3 nucleotides are TGTGCCAGCAGCCCGGACAGAAAGTACCAAGAGACCCAGTACTTC.

CDR3 sequence reads: CASSHKAVRATEAFF. The CDR3, as DNA: TGTGCCAGCAGCCATAAGGCGGTCAGGGCGACTGAAGCTTTCTTT. J is TRBJ1-1 and V is TRBV7-2, with D possibly TRBD1 on 5 matching bases. The ends were cut back, 5 bases at V and 5 bases at J, with 18 bases in the middle. Per germline, CDR1 SGHTA and CDR2 FQGNSA. This CDR3 spans 15 amino acids.

The chain has TRBV19 and TRBJ1-4; D gene unclear. This CDR3 region has 15 residues. V gave up 3 bases and J gave up 0 bases, with 8 bases separating them. The germline V gene has CDR1 LNHDA and CDR2 SQIVND (reference sequence). This CDR3 reads CASSIYRATNEKLFF. The CDR3 coding sequence is TGTGCCAGTAGTATTTACAGAGCAACTAATGAAAAACTGTTTTTT.

This clone was counted between two and nine times. The rearrangement links TRBV4-1 to TRBJ2-7; weak D call: TRBD2 (5 bases). Trimming took off 1 base at V and 5 bases at J, with 15 bases between the two ends. Germline assignment: CDR1 MGHRA and CDR2 YSYEKL. This CDR3 contains 15 residues. This chain's CDR3 is CASSQVGHRADEQYV. CDR3 bases: TGCGCCAGCAGCCAAGTAGGCCACCGAGCGGACGAGCAGTACGTC.

The rearrangement links TRBV6-4 to TRBJ2-2, with a weak D call TRBD2 (5 bases). Germline V lookup: CDR1 MRHNA, CDR2 SNTAGT. The ends were cut back, 6 bases at V and 1 base at J, with 9 bases in the middle. The CDR3 is made up of 14 amino acids. This chain's CDR3 is CASSPLGNTGELFF. The CDR3 DNA is TGTGCCAGCAGCCCACTAGGGAACACCGGGGAGCTGTTTTTT.

This chain's CDR3 is CASSQVHGFGTDTQYF. In nucleotides, the CDR3 is TGCGCCAGCAGCCAAGTCCACGGATTTGGGACAGATACGCAGTATTTT. The chain links TRBV4-3 to TRBJ2-3, with unresolved D. The length of the CDR3 is 16 residues. The V end was cut by 1 base, the J end by 3 bases, with 14 bases between. Per germline, CDR1 LGHNA and CDR2 YSLEER.